Presented here are 3 T cell receptor beta chains from one specimen sequenced in a study of T cells generated in artificial thymic organoids. TCRalpha and TCRbeta libraries were amplified separately by semi-nested PCR with TRAC or TRBC reverse primers. TCRdb itself ran the 5' RACE reads through MiXCR, one entry per CDR3 protein. The sample has around 8,500 distinct CDR3 sequences, around 17% seen once. What was sequenced was naive CD8+ T cells from the thymus. Subset described: CD3+TCRalphabeta+CD8SP T cells; for blood, CD45RO-CCR7+ naive CD8+ T cells. The receptors were sampled from a human donor who gave cord blood stem cells for thymic organoid culture, a cardiac surgery patient who gave postnatal thymus, or a blood donor (not recorded which).

As to this clonotype: This may come from a read error, since a much larger clone is one base off. This chain links TRBV12-3 or TRBV12-4 with TRBJ2-7; D is ambiguous. This CDR3 comprises 12 residues. The CDR3 reads CTSSLGSYEQYF. The CDR3 DNA is TGTACCAGCAGTTTAGGTAGCTACGAGCAGTACTTC.

This clonotype was detected ten times or more. The J gene is TRBJ2-1, the V gene TRBV4-3, with a weak D call TRBD1 (6 bases). The CDR3 is 14 residues long. Trimming shortened V by 3 bases and J by 6 bases, and 12 bases separated the two germline ends. Germline V CDR1 and CDR2: LGHNA, YSLEER. The CDR3, as DNA: TGCGCCAGCAGCCATTATACAGGGTCCAATGAGCAGTTCTTC. Translation: CASSHYTGSNEQFF.

This clonotype has more than one count but fewer than ten. At one of its ends the junction is not consistent with the germline gene, which may arise from a read error. The chain combines TRBV7-2 with TRBJ2-4; 7 nucleotides match TRBD2. This CDR3 region has 15 residues. Germline loops: CDR1 SGHTA, CDR2 FQGNSA. The CDR3 coding sequence is TGTGCCGGCAGTCAAAATGTCCTGGCGGGGGACATTCAGTACTTC. Protein sequence: CAGSQNVLAGDIQYF. Combining the CDR3 with reference TRBV7-2 and TRBJ2-4 gives the whole variable domain GAGVSQSPSNKVTEKGKDVELRCDPISGHTALYWYRQSLGQGLEFLIYFQGNSAPDKSGLPSDRFSAERTGGSVSTLTIQRTQQEDSAVYLCAGSQNVLAGDIQYFGAGTRLSVL.